This T cell receptor beta chain was sequenced for a study of T-cell memory formation after mild COVID-19. With constant-segment primers, 5'RACE yielded cDNA libraries of TCR alpha and TCR beta that carried sample barcodes and UMIs. TCRdb ran MiXCR on the 5' RACE reads and lists one entry per CDR3 protein. The sample has 450,000 to 700,000 distinct CDR3 sequences, 18% seen once. Findings and limits, study-wide: SARS-CoV-2 specificity of second-wave clones peaking day 37 was unconfirmed. Whereas later expanders leaned CD4+, clones contracting day 15 to 85 showed a balanced CD4/CD8 makeup. CD8+ contracting clones occupied EMRA, while CD4+ ones occupied mainly CM and EM.

This clonotype has a count of ten or more. Its antigen is unknown. This sequence originates from an adult woman who had mild COVID-19 (a few samples of this study predate the infection). Cell type and time point are not known. Specimen: PBMCs or a T cell subset sorted from them (not recorded which).

CDR3 residues: CASSFLTETQYF. DNA of the CDR3: TGTGCCAGCAGCTTTCTTACGGAGACCCAGTACTTC. This chain links TRBV5-5 with TRBJ2-5; no firm D call. V was pared by 2 bases and J by 5 bases, with 7 bases between. The CDR3 runs to 12 residues. Germline lookup yields CDR1 SGHKS and CDR2 YYEKEE (reference sequence).